The entry that follows covers one TCR beta chain sequence. Its antigen is unknown. This sample is part of a study of shared clonotypes between healthy human individuals. Points from the study as a whole: A few donors showed sharing of 4.5% to 6% of naive CD4 clonotypes.

The CDR3 totals 13 residues. Deletions cut 6 bases from V and 8 bases from J, with 16 bases between. Germline V gene sequence: CDR1 SNHLY, CDR2 FYNNEI. Deep-level assay runs were performed. Measured with immunoSEQ multiplex PCR; TCRdb has only the in-frame clones, and not every one. Of approximately 740,000 clones in the sample, less than 85% were seen once. What was sequenced was memory CD4+ T cells sorted from blood. Sample subset: CD45RA-negative fraction. This sequence was found in a woman between 25 and 40 years old in good health. The chain recombines TRBV2 with TRBJ1-1; tentative D call: TRBD1 (6 bases). For the CDR3, the DNA is TGTGCCAGCAGCCGGGACACCGGAATGGAAGCTTTCTTT. This translates into CASSRDTGMEAFF.